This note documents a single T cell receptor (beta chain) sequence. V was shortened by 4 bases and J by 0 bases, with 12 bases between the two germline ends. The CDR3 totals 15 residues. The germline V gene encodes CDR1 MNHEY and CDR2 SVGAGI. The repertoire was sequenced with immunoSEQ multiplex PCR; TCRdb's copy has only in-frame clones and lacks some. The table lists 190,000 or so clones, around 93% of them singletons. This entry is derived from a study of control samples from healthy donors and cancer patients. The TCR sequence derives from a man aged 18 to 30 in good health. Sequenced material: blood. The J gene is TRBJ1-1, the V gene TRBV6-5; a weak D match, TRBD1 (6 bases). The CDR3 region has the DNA TGTGCCAGCAGTTTGACAGGACTGTTGAACACTGAAGCTTTCTTT. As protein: CASSLTGLLNTEAFF.